These 8 T cell receptor beta chains came from one sample sequenced in a study of post-analysis software for immune sequencing data. Notes on the study in general: Patients used about 5 TRBV segments, including TRBV5-6, TRBV5-1 and TRBV20-1, more often than controls.

The authors incorporated unique molecular identifiers into the TCR beta cDNA libraries. MiXCR was run by TCRdb on the PCR reads, yielding one entry per CDR3 protein. The sample contains roughly 670,000 distinct CDR3 sequences, 55% to 60% of which appear only once. These receptors' antigens are unknown. Sample: blood. The source is a girl aged 2-10 years with multiple sclerosis.

V gene TRBV20-1 combines with J gene TRBJ2-3; 7 bases are a match to TRBD1. The germline CDR1 and CDR2 sequences are DFQATT and SNEGSKA (reference sequence). V lost 5 bases and J lost 6; bases outside the gene matches: 8. CDR3 length equals 13 residues. The CDR3, as DNA: TGCAGTGCTCTTCTTACAGGGGCTGATACGCAGTATTTT. Its protein product is CSALLTGADTQYF.

The gene calls are TRBV7-2 and TRBJ2-5; TRBD2 aligns across 7 bases. The CDR3 totals 13 residues. Germline CDR1 reads SGHTA; CDR2 reads FQGNSA. V shed 10 bases and J 1 base; nucleotides not matched to a gene: 6. The CDR3 DNA sequence: TGTGCCACCTCCGGGAGGCGCCAAGAGACCCAGTACTTC. Amino acids: CATSGRRQETQYF.

The genes are TRBV14 and TRBJ2-1, with 11 bases fitting TRBD2. Looked up from germline, CDR1 is SGHDN and CDR2 is FVKESK. This CDR3 region has 20 residues. The junction had 12 bases not matched to a gene; V was cut back by 2 bases and J by 0 bases. CDR3 bases: TGTGCCAGCAGCCAAAGAACCCCTAGCGGGAGGATTAGCTCCTACAATGAGCAGTTCTTC. This translates into CASSQRTPSGRISSYNEQFF. The whole variable domain, remainder taken from reference TRBV14 and TRBJ2-1, is EAGVTQFPSHSVIEKGQTVTLRCDPISGHDNLYWYRRVMGKEIKFLLHFVKESKQDESGMPNNRFLAERTGGTYSTLKVQPAELEDSGVYFCASSQRTPSGRISSYNEQFFGPGTRLTVL.

The CDR3 region is CASSLVGQPLSYEQYF. The CDR3 DNA reads TGCGCCAGCAGCTTGGTTGGGCAGCCCCTCTCCTACGAGCAGTACTTC. The chain joins TRBV5-1 to TRBJ2-7; D is unclear. There are 16 residues in the CDR3. V dropped 0 bases and J dropped 0 bases, with 13 bases sitting between them. CDR1 SGHRS and CDR2 YFSETQ come from the germline V gene.

This chain joins TRBV24-1 and TRBJ2-1, with 11 bases lining up with TRBD1. Germline loops: CDR1 KGHDR, CDR2 SFDVKD. The CDR3 is 16 residues long. V was clipped by 4 bases and J by 9 bases; unmatched bases: 10. This CDR3 reads CATSDLPGQGVSEQFF. The CDR3, as DNA: TGTGCCACCAGTGACCTCCCGGGACAGGGGGTCTCTGAGCAGTTCTTC.

The V gene is TRBV30, the J gene TRBJ2-1, with D uncertain. This CDR3 contains 14 residues. V shed 7 bases and J shed 9 bases, with 22 bases lying between them. Germline V gene sequence: CDR1 GTSNPN, CDR2 SVGIG (reference sequence). The CDR3 loop reads CAYLLSRKDGEQFF. The CDR3 DNA is TGTGCCTACCTACTAAGCCGAAAAGACGGTGAGCAGTTCTTC.

This chain joins TRBV19 and TRBJ1-2; 9 nucleotides agree with TRBD1. Germline CDR1 is LNHDA and CDR2 is SQIVND (reference sequence). This CDR3 has 15 residues. V lost 5 bases, J lost 2 bases, and 6 bases stayed unmatched. The CDR3 spells CASSSRQGGNYGYTF. Here the CDR3 DNA reads TGTGCCAGTAGTTCTCGACAGGGGGGGAACTATGGCTACACCTTC.

The genes are TRBV3-1 and TRBJ1-2; D gene uncertain. Germline V lookup: CDR1 LGHDT, CDR2 YNNKEL (reference sequence). Trimming removed 1 base at V and 3 bases at J, with 9 bases between. The CDR3 consists of 14 residues. CDR3 nucleotides: TGTGCCAGCAGCCAAGTCGGGGTCGACTATGGCTACACCTTC. Protein sequence: CASSQVGVDYGYTF.